The clone carrying this TCR beta chain turned up a few times. TCRdb re-derived calls from the PCR reads in MiXCR, one entry per CDR3 protein. The sample carries over 85,000 distinct CDR3 sequences, 45% to 60% recorded once. The germline V gene encodes CDR1 SEHNR and CDR2 FQNEAQ (reference sequence). V lost 3 bases and J lost 7; bases outside the gene matches: 7. This CDR3 is built from 15 residues. The source of the sample is a study of CDR3 diversity in severe acne. The TCR originated in a male donor with acne. The chain has TRBV7-9 and TRBJ2-2, with TRBD1 matching 8 bases. Sequenced material: blood. The CDR3 sequence: CASSLEQGAGGELFF. Written as DNA, the CDR3 is TGTGCCAGCAGCTTGGAGCAGGGGGCAGGCGGGGAGCTGTTTTTT. Supplemented by reference TRBV7-9 and TRBJ2-2, the full variable domain reads DTGVSQNPRHKITKRGQNVTFRCDPISEHNRLYWYRQTLGQGPEFLTYFQNEAQLEKSRLLSDRFSAERPKGSFSTLEIQRTEQGDSAMYLCASSLEQGAGGELFFGEGSRLTVL.